This record concerns one TCR beta chain sequence. What it recognizes is unknown. The data were obtained in a study of a mutant IDH1 vaccine in newly diagnosed glioma. About the study: Patients got their first vaccination 4-6 weeks after radiotherapy alone, or with temozolomide cycles. Before enrollment, the patients had been treated with radiotherapy alone, temozolomide alone, or both together. Most of them had received both. Study results and caveats: Seemingly, top peripheral T cell clonotype changes bore no relation to pseudoprogression.

The sample's time point: week 11, during vaccination. Each vaccine dose was 300 ug of mutant IDH1 20-mer peptide, with topical imiquimod. Libraries were prepared by immunoSEQ multiplex PCR; TCRdb keeps only in-frame clonotypes and omits some of them. The data contain some 130,000 clones, over 75% of them seen just once; the ten biggest clones take up 5.5%. Germline values: CDR1 LNHDA, CDR2 SQIVND (reference sequence). V lost 2 bases, J lost 2 bases, and 10 bases lay in between. This CDR3 spans 14 amino acids. Sample: PBMCs, taken from a glioma patient whose treatment included an IDH1 peptide vaccine. This rearrangement joins TRBV19 to TRBJ2-7; no clear D. This clonotype was sampled from a man aged 40-49 years with glioma. Here the CDR3 DNA reads TGTGCCAGTAGTATAACTGGGTTTACCTACGAGCAGTACTTC. Its protein is CASSITGFTYEQYF.